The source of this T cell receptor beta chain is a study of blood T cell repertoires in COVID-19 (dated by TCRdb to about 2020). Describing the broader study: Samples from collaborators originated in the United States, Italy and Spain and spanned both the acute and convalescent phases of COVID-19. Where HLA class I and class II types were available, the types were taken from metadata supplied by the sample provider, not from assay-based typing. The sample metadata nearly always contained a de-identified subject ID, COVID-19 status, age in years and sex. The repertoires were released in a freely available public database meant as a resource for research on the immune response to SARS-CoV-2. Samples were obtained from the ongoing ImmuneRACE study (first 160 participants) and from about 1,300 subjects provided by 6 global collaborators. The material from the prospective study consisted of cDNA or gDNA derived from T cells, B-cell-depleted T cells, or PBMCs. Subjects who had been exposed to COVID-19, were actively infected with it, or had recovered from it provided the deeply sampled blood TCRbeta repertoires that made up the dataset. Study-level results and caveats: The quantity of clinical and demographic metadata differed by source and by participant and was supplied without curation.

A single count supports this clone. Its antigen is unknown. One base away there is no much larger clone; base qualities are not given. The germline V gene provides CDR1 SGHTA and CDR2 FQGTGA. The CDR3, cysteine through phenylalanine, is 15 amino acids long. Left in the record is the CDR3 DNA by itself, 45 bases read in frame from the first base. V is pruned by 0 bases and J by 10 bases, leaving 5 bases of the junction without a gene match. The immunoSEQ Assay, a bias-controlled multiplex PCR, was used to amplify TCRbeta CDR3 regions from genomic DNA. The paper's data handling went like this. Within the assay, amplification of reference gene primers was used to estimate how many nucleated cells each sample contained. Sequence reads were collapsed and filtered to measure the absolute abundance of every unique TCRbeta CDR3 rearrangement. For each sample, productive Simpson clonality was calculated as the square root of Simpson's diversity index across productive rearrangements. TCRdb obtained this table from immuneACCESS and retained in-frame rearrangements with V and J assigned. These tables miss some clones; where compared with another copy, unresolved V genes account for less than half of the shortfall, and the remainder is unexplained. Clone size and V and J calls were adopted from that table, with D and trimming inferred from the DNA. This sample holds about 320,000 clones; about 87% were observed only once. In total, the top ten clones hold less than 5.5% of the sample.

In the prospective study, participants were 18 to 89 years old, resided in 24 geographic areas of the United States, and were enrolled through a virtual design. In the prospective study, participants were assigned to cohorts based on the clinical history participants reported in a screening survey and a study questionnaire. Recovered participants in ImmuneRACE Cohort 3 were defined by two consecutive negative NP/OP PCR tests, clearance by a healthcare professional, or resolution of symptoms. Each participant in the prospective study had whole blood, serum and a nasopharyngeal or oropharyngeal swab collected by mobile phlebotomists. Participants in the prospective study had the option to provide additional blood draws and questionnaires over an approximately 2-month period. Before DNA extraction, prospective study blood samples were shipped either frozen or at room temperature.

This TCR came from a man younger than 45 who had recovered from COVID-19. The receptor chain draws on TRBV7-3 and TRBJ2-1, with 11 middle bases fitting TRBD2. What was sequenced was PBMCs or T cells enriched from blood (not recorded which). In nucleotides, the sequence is TGTGCCAGCAGCTTAACTAGCGGGGGGGCCTACGAGCAGTTCTTC. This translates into CASSLTSGGAYEQFF.